Each of the 20 T cell receptor beta chains below was sequenced from the same sample in a study of shared clonotypes between healthy human individuals. Produced via immunoSEQ multiplex PCR; TCRdb's table is partial and in-frame only. The table lists over 850,000 clones, more than 75% of them singletons. Sample: memory CD4+ T cells from PBMCs. Subset of the sample: CD45RA-negative fraction. These receptors came from a man aged 18 to 30 in good health. Some clones in this sample may be carry-over from other donors' samples.

The rearrangement joins TRBV19 to TRBJ2-5; TRBD2 agrees at 9 bases. This CDR3 is 15 amino acids long. In germline, CDR1 is LNHDA, CDR2 SQIVND (reference sequence). The J segment lost 1 base and the V segment lost 7 bases, leaving 7 bases of the junction unmatched. CDR3 region: CASKRVSGSQETQYF. In DNA form, the CDR3 reads TGTGCCAGTAAGAGAGTTAGCGGGAGCCAAGAGACCCAGTACTTC.

The V and J genes are TRBV5-1 and TRBJ2-1; 10 bases are a match to TRBD2. Per the germline V gene, CDR1 is SGHRS and CDR2 is YFSETQ. The CDR3 extends over 17 amino acids. Trimming removed 3 bases from V and 7 bases from J; junction bases left unmatched: 13. CDR3 bases: TGCGCCAGCAGCTGGGCTCTAGCGGGAGAACTGGGGAATGAGCAGTTCTTC. Translated, it gives CASSWALAGELGNEQFF.

The chain couples TRBV2 to TRBJ2-5; D uncertain. Deletions cut 4 bases from V and 4 bases from J, with 13 bases between. This CDR3 contains 14 residues. Germline CDR1 SNHLY, CDR2 FYNNEI. The CDR3 protein is CASSGNRYGETQYF. The CDR3 nucleotides are TGTGCCAGCAGTGGTAACAGATATGGAGAGACCCAGTACTTC.

The V call is TRBV13, the J call TRBJ2-1; D gene uncertain. The CDR3 is 16 amino acids. V shed 4 bases and J shed 5 bases, with 18 bases lying between them. Germline V gives CDR1 PRHDT, CDR2 FYEKMQ (reference sequence). CDR3 region: CASSSRLSGTHNEQFF. The CDR3, as DNA: TGTGCCAGCAGCTCCAGGCTCTCGGGTACTCACAATGAGCAGTTCTTC.

The chain has TRBV9 and TRBJ2-1; D possibly corresponds to TRBD2 (6 bases). The CDR3 loop spans 15 amino acids. Germline-derived CDR1 and CDR2 are SGDLS and YYNGEE. Between the trimmed V and J ends, which lost 0 bases and 7 bases, there was a span of 14 bases. CDR3 region: CASSVVGTSGNEQFF. As DNA, the CDR3 is TGTGCCAGCAGCGTAGTTGGGACCAGCGGGAATGAGCAGTTCTTC.

A remark on this clone: With only one base between it and a far larger clone, this is likely a read error. The chain recombines TRBV28 with TRBJ1-4, with D uncertain. Germline V gene data show CDR1 as MDHEN and CDR2 as SYDVKM. V was trimmed by 5 bases and J by 0 bases, leaving 7 bases between them. The CDR3 length is 14 residues. The DNA of the CDR3 is TGTGCCAGCAGTCCGATCTCAACTAATGAAAAACTGTTTTTT. Encoded protein: CASSPISTNEKLFF.

The V call is TRBV11-2, the J call TRBJ2-1, with D unresolved. Per the germline V gene, CDR1 is SGHAT and CDR2 is FQNNGV. Trimming shortened V by 1 base and J by 3 bases, and 7 bases separated the two germline ends. This CDR3 comprises 14 residues. In DNA, the CDR3 is TGTGCCAGCAGCTTAGGGGCCTTCTACAATGAGCAGTTCTTC. Its protein product is CASSLGAFYNEQFF.

CDR3 DNA: TGTGCCAGCAGCGTGGTCGGAGAGGGAAATGAAAAACTGTTTTTT. Amino acid sequence: CASSVVGEGNEKLFF. V usage is TRBV9 and J usage is TRBJ1-4; D gene unclear. CDR3 length: 15 residues. The V end was cut by 2 bases, the J end by 5 bases, with 13 bases between. CDR1 and CDR2 (germline): SGDLS, YYNGEE. The full variable domain, in which reference TRBV9 and TRBJ1-4 provide the parts outside the CDR3, is DSGVTQTPKHLITATGQRVTLRCSPRSGDLSVYWYQQSLDQGLQFLIQYYNGEERAKGNILERFSAQQFPDLHSELNLSSLELGDSALYFCASSVVGEGNEKLFFGSGTQLSVL.

Regarding this clone: One base away lies a much larger clone, so this may be a sequencing read error. This chain uses TRBV6-4 with TRBJ1-1; D possibly corresponds to TRBD1 (5 bases). CDR3 length: 13 residues. Trimming removed 5 bases from V and 1 base from J, with 8 bases in between. The germline CDR1 and CDR2 sequences are MRHNA and SNTAGT. The CDR3 DNA follows: TGTGCCAGCAGTCGGGACTGGAACACTGAAGCTTTCTTT. Translated, it gives CASSRDWNTEAFF.

In regard to this clone: Different DNA sequences within this sample yield the same CDR3. The chain couples TRBV19 to TRBJ2-6, with D possibly TRBD1 on 5 matching bases. Trimming took off 1 base at V and 4 bases at J, with 5 bases between the two ends. The germline CDR1 and CDR2 sequences are LNHDA and SQIVND (reference sequence). The CDR3 runs 14 residues. CDR3 protein: CASSIGGGANVLTF. The CDR3 coding sequence is TGTGCCAGTAGTATAGGGGGCGGGGCCAACGTCCTGACTTTC.

The chain combines TRBV7-3 with TRBJ1-1; maybe TRBD1 (6 bases). Trimming cost V 0 bases and J 0 bases, with 11 bases left between them. The CDR3 covers 16 residues. Germline-derived CDR1 and CDR2 are SGHTA and FQGTGA. CDR3 DNA sequence: TGTGCCAGCAGCTTAACTGGGGACACCATGAACACTGAAGCTTTCTTT. Translating gives CASSLTGDTMNTEAFF.

This clone was observed a few times. The chain recombines TRBV15 with TRBJ2-1; 7 nucleotides line up with TRBD1. The V segment lost 3 bases and the J segment 9 bases; nucleotides outside the gene matches: 8. The CDR3 totals 14 residues. Germline lookup yields CDR1 LNHNV and CDR2 YYDKDF (reference sequence). The CDR3 sequence is CATSSSGQVGEQFF. DNA for the CDR3: TGTGCCACCAGCAGTAGTGGACAGGTGGGTGAGCAGTTCTTC.

This clone was detected only once. The chain couples TRBV5-1 to TRBJ2-2, with 9 bases fitting TRBD1. The CDR3 runs to 18 residues. V trimming: 5 bases; J trimming: 5 bases; junction bases outside the gene matches: 16. Germline V gene lookup returns CDR1 SGHRS and CDR2 YFSETQ. CDR3 sequence (DNA): TGCGCCAGCAGTTTACGTTTGGAACAGGGGGCGCGTACCGGGGAGCTGTTTTTT. Its protein is CASSLRLEQGARTGELFF.

Only a few counts were recorded for this clone. The chain links TRBV27 to TRBJ1-4, with unresolved D. Germline values: CDR1 MNHEY, CDR2 SMNVEV (reference sequence). Between the trimmed V and J ends, which lost 6 bases and 7 bases, there was a span of 18 bases. The CDR3 spans 15 residues. In DNA, the CDR3 is TGTGCCAGCAGCCGCATATGGGGTGCGTCTGAAAAACTGTTTTTT. Translation gives CASSRIWGASEKLFF.

As regards this clone: Other nucleotide sequences in the sample specify the same CDR3. The genes are TRBV5-1 and TRBJ1-1; 8 nucleotides match TRBD1. The CDR3 loop spans 14 amino acids. J gave up 5 bases and V 0 bases, and 3 bases lay outside the gene matches. Germline CDR1 is SGHRS and CDR2 is YFSETQ. CDR3 sequence reads: CASSLAGGLTEAFF. CDR3 DNA sequence: TGCGCCAGCAGCTTGGCAGGGGGCTTAACTGAAGCTTTCTTT.

The chain recombines TRBV29-1 with TRBJ2-5; D not resolved. The CDR3 contains 12 residues. Trimming removed 8 bases from V and 3 bases from J, with 13 bases in between. From germline, CDR1 is SQVTM and CDR2 ANQGSEA. The CDR3 DNA follows: TGCAGCCTCAACGACGGAGAAGAGACCCAGTACTTC. Translation gives CSLNDGEETQYF. Complete variable domain (other parts from reference TRBV29-1 and TRBJ2-5): SAVISQKPSRDICQRGTSLTIQCQVDSQVTMMFWYRQQPGQSLTLIATANQGSEATYESGFVIDKFPISRPNLTFSTLTVSNMSPEDSSIYLCSLNDGEETQYFGPGTRLLVL.

The chain links TRBV4-3 to TRBJ2-7; a weak D match, TRBD1 (5 bases). This CDR3 spans 14 amino acids. The V gene lost 2 bases and the J gene lost 3 bases, with 11 bases spanning the gap. Germline CDR1 and CDR2: LGHNA and YSLEER. The CDR3 protein is CASSQRGHFYEQYF. The CDR3 DNA reads TGCGCCAGCAGCCAAAGAGGACACTTCTACGAGCAGTACTTC.

As regards this clone: This may be a read error: a much more frequent sequence differs by one nucleotide. The genes are TRBV2 and TRBJ1-2, with D possibly TRBD1 on 6 matching bases. CDR3 size: 13 residues. The germline CDR1 and CDR2 sequences are SNHLY and FYNNEI. This CDR3 is CASAPSGVYDYTF. CDR3 coding DNA: TGTGCCAGCGCCCCCTCAGGGGTCTATGACTACACCTTC.

The chain couples TRBV6-5 to TRBJ1-1; D possibly corresponds to TRBD1 (6 bases). Trimming pared 5 bases from V and 3 bases from J, leaving 13 bases between. CDR1 is MNHEY, CDR2 SVGAGI, per germline. The CDR3 contains 14 residues. CDR3 in amino acids: CASSEQGGYTEAFF. CDR3 sequence (DNA): TGTGCCAGCAGTGAACAGGGAGGGTACACTGAAGCTTTCTTT.

The chain combines TRBV4-3 with TRBJ1-2; D ambiguous. The CDR3 extends over 14 amino acids. CDR1 is LGHNA and CDR2 is YSLEER in the germline V gene. V was shortened by 0 bases and J by 12 bases, with 17 bases between the two germline ends. CDR3 DNA sequence: TGCGCCAGCAGCCAAGATCTAACAGCGCCCCGGAACACCTTC. Translating it yields CASSQDLTAPRNTF.